Presented here are 26 T cell receptor beta chains from one specimen sequenced in a study of post-analysis software for immune sequencing data. Study-wide findings and caveats: Roughly 5 TRBV segments, including TRBV5-6, TRBV5-1 and TRBV20-1, were more frequent in patients than controls.

Unique-molecular-identifier-tagged TCR beta cDNA libraries were used. One entry per CDR3 protein, called by TCRdb with MiXCR from the PCR reads. The sample holds about 200,000 distinct CDR3 sequences, 25% to 30% seen once. These receptors lack a known antigen. The sample taken for sequencing was blood. Every receptor here comes from a girl aged 2-17 years with multiple sclerosis.

V is TRBV5-1 and J is TRBJ1-1; D is perhaps TRBD1 (5 bases). CDR1 SGHRS and CDR2 YFSETQ come from the germline V gene. V was clipped by 0 bases and J by 6 bases, with 15 bases between them. The CDR3 sequence is 15 residues long. CDR3 sequence reads: CASSLGGREFAEAFF. Written as DNA, the CDR3 is TGCGCCAGCAGCTTGGGAGGCAGGGAGTTCGCTGAAGCTTTCTTT. The whole variable domain, remainder taken from reference TRBV5-1 and TRBJ1-1, is KAGVTQTPRYLIKTRGQQVTLSCSPISGHRSVSWYQQTPGQGLQFLFEYFSETQRNKGNFPGRFSGRQFSNSRSEMNVSTLELGDSALYLCASSLGGREFAEAFFGQGTRLTVV.

The table lists this clonotype with many counts. The junction departs from germline at one end; a sequencing error may be responsible. CDR3 sequence reads: CASSLGGNTEAFF. CDR3 nucleotides: TGTGCCAGCAGTTTAGGGGGGAACACTGAAGCTTTCTTT. The chain is built from TRBV5-1 and TRBJ1-1; TRBD1 is a possible D gene (6 bases). Germline CDR1 and CDR2: SGHRS and YFSETQ. There are 13 residues in the CDR3.

The sample holds many counts of this clonotype. The V call is TRBV5-1, the J call TRBJ2-7; 10 bases line up with TRBD1. V shed 4 bases, J shed 4 bases, and the junction held 8 bases outside the gene matches. This CDR3 has 15 amino acids. In germline, CDR1 is SGHRS, CDR2 YFSETQ. Here the CDR3 reads CASSGSPGQGYEQYF. The CDR3 DNA reads as TGCGCCAGCAGCGGAAGTCCGGGACAGGGGTACGAGCAGTACTTC.

This clonotype was recorded at least ten times. The chain carries TRBV20-1 and TRBJ2-3; TRBD1 matches at 7 bases. Germline CDR1 reads DFQATT; CDR2 reads SNEGSKA (reference sequence). The V and J ends lost 4 bases and 4 bases, in that order; junction bases with no gene match: 5. The CDR3 extends over 13 amino acids. The CDR3 loop reads CSANRGQADTQYF. The CDR3 nucleotides read TGCAGTGCTAACAGGGGCCAGGCAGATACGCAGTATTTT.

Turning to this clonotype: One end of the junction is discordant with germline, which a read error may explain. This chain uses TRBV19 with TRBJ2-3; the D gene is possibly TRBD2 (5 bases). The CDR3 spans 12 residues. In germline, CDR1 is LNHDA, CDR2 SQIVND (reference sequence). The CDR3 loop reads CAEERERDAQYF. The CDR3 DNA sequence: TGTGCCGAGGAGAGGGAGAGAGATGCGCAGTATTTT. The full variable domain, with the rest looked up from reference TRBV19 and TRBJ2-3, is DGGITQSPKYLFRKEGQNVTLSCEQNLNHDAMYWYRQDPGQGLRLIYYSQIVNDFQKGDIAEGYSVSREKKESFPLTVTSAQKNPTAFYLCAEERERDAQYFGPGTRLTVL.

Points on this clonotype: With a much larger clone just one base away, this may be a read error. The rearrangement uses TRBV20-1 and TRBJ2-5; D unclear. V lost 0 bases, J lost 5 bases, and 16 bases lay in between. The CDR3 is 15 residues long. The germline gives CDR1 DFQATT, CDR2 SNEGSKA (reference sequence). The CDR3 coding sequence is TGCAGTGCTAGAGATGCGTCGGTCCCTCAGGAGACCCAGTACTTC. It specifies CSARDASVPQETQYF.

This clonotype was recorded at least ten times. The genes are TRBV6-6 and TRBJ2-7; possibly TRBD2 for D (6 bases). Germline V gene data show CDR1 as MNHNY and CDR2 as SVGAGI (reference sequence). Deletions cut 0 bases from V and 6 bases from J, with 9 bases between. This CDR3 is 13 amino acids long. The CDR3 loop reads CASSYSEGGEQYF. The CDR3 DNA reads as TGTGCCAGCAGTTACTCCGAGGGAGGCGAGCAGTACTTC.

There are many counts of this clonotype. V usage is TRBV29-1 and J usage is TRBJ2-7; either TRBD1 or TRBD2 may fit D (5 bases each). This CDR3 comprises 14 residues. V gave up 5 bases and J gave up 0 bases, with 14 bases separating them. The germline gives CDR1 SQVTM, CDR2 ANQGSEA. The CDR3 loop is CSVRPRGGSYEQYF. CDR3 nucleotides: TGCAGCGTTCGACCCCGGGGCGGCTCCTACGAGCAGTACTTC.

This chain uses TRBV20-1 with TRBJ2-3; maybe TRBD2 (5 bases). Trimming left V 6 bases short and J 1 base short, with 11 bases between. The CDR3 sequence is 13 residues long. The V gene's germline CDR1 is DFQATT and CDR2 SNEGSKA (reference sequence). The CDR3 spells CSAIRRGTDTQYF. The DNA for the CDR3 is TGCAGTGCCATCCGGCGGGGCACAGATACGCAGTATTTT.

This clonotype was seen at least ten times. The V call is TRBV15, the J call TRBJ2-5, with 11 positions matching TRBD2. Germline V CDR1 and CDR2: LNHNV, YYDKDF (reference sequence). The CDR3 is 18 amino acids. Trimming at V came to 0 bases and at J to 5 bases, leaving 11 bases not matched to a gene. The CDR3 spells CATSRDVSSTSGGETQYF. Written as DNA, the CDR3 is TGTGCCACCAGCAGAGATGTTAGCTCCACTAGCGGGGGTGAGACCCAGTACTTC.

This chain joins TRBV29-1 and TRBJ2-5, with a weak D call TRBD2 (5 bases). The J call may be wrong; the DNA end is better matched by TRBJ2-7. Germline V gene data show CDR1 as SQVTM and CDR2 as ANQGSEA. The CDR3 runs 13 residues. The CDR3 here is CSVEDLTGNEQYF. In nucleotides, the CDR3 is TGCAGCGTTGAAGATCTAACGGGGAACGAGCAGTACTTC.

The chain employs TRBV2 and TRBJ2-7, with TRBD1 matching over 7 bases. CDR1 is SNHLY and CDR2 is FYNNEI in the germline V gene. Trimming took 6 bases from V and 2 from J; bases not matched to a gene: 13. The CDR3 extends over 16 amino acids. CDR3 DNA sequence: TGTGCCAGCAGCCTCTCTCGGGACAGTCTCCCCTACGAGCAGTACTTC. Translating gives CASSLSRDSLPYEQYF.

This chain's CDR3 is CASSLGLAANEQFF. Here the CDR3 DNA reads TGTGCCAGCAGCTTAGGACTAGCGGCCAATGAGCAGTTCTTC. The chain uses TRBV13 and TRBJ2-1; 8 nucleotides agree with TRBD2. V lost 0 bases to trimming and J lost 6 bases; unmatched junction nucleotides: 1. The CDR3 is 14 residues long. Germline CDR1 is PRHDT and CDR2 is FYEKMQ (reference sequence). The variable domain in full, with the rest retrieved from reference TRBV13 and TRBJ2-1, is AAGVIQSPRHLIKEKRETATLKCYPIPRHDTVYWYQQGPGQDPQFLISFYEKMQSDKGSIPDRFSAQQFSDYHSELNMSSLELGDSALYFCASSLGLAANEQFFGPGTRLTVL.

The rearrangement uses TRBV28 and TRBJ1-2; no reliable D call. V gave up 6 bases and J gave up 0 bases, with 5 bases separating them. In germline, CDR1 is MDHEN, CDR2 SYDVKM. The CDR3 length is 12 residues. The CDR3 protein is CASRHTNYGYTF. CDR3 sequence (DNA): TGTGCCAGCAGGCATACTAACTATGGCTACACCTTC.

The chain uses TRBV6-5 and TRBJ1-1; D gene unclear. V lost 4 bases and J lost 1, with 7 bases in between. CDR3 length equals 13 residues. Germline CDR1 and CDR2: MNHEY and SVGAGI. The CDR3 bases are TGTGCCAGCAGTTTTCTCCGGAACACTGAAGCTTTCTTT. Translating gives CASSFLRNTEAFF.

In its sample, this clonotype was seen many times. This chain uses TRBV5-1 with TRBJ2-4; D may be TRBD2 (6 bases). V dropped 1 base and J dropped 3 bases, with 17 bases sitting between them. Germline CDR1 and CDR2: SGHRS and YFSETQ. CDR3 length: 17 residues. This CDR3 is CASSLPFSGDLKNIQYF. CDR3 nucleotides: TGCGCCAGCAGCTTGCCTTTTAGCGGCGACCTCAAAAACATTCAGTACTTC.

This clonotype was detected only a few times. This sequence joins TRBV6-1 and TRBJ2-7; possibly TRBD2 for D (6 bases). Germline V gene data show CDR1 as MNHNS and CDR2 as SASEGT. This CDR3 has 11 amino acids. V gave up 4 bases and J gave up 7 bases, with 8 bases separating them. As DNA, the CDR3 is TGTGCCAGCAGTGTAGGAGGGGAGCAGTACTTC. Residues: CASSVGGEQYF.

This clonotype was picked up many times. The chain is built from TRBV7-3 and TRBJ2-1; 7 bases match TRBD2. CDR3 length: 14 residues. The V segment lost 2 bases and the J segment 5 bases; nucleotides outside the gene matches: 3. Germline V lookup: CDR1 SGHTA, CDR2 FQGTGA. The chain's CDR3 is CASSLWGGDNEQFF. The CDR3 DNA follows: TGTGCCAGCAGCTTATGGGGGGGAGACAATGAGCAGTTCTTC. Full variable domain (outside the CDR3, taken from reference TRBV7-3 and TRBJ2-1): GAGVSQTPSNKVTEKGKYVELRCDPISGHTALYWYRQSLGQGPEFLIYFQGTGAADDSGLPNDRFFAVRPEGSVSTLKIQRTERGDSAVYLCASSLWGGDNEQFFGPGTRLTVL.

On this clonotype: A much more abundant neighbour one base away suggests this may be a read error. The rearrangement uses TRBV5-1 and TRBJ2-1; 8 bases map to TRBD2. Germline CDR1 SGHRS, CDR2 YFSETQ. The V segment lost 9 bases and the J segment 6 bases; nucleotides outside the gene matches: 14. CDR3 size: 15 residues. CDR3 in DNA: TGCGCCAACAGTCTGATCAGCGGGAGTCCCAATGAGCAGTTCTTC. Its translation: CANSLISGSPNEQFF.

Of note for this clonotype: A much more abundant neighbour one base away suggests this may be a read error. The chain joins TRBV25-1 to TRBJ1-2; 8 bases are a match to TRBD1. The germline CDR1 and CDR2 sequences are MGHDK and SYGVNS. The length of the CDR3 is 13 residues. Trimming cost V 3 bases and J 7 bases; bases outside gene matches: 4. The CDR3, as DNA: TGTGCCAGCAGTGAGGACAGGGAAGGTGGCTACACCTTC. Amino acids: CASSEDREGGYTF.

This clonotype turned up a few times. The chain employs TRBV5-1 and TRBJ2-1, with D possibly being TRBD1 (6 bases). The CDR3 length is 15 residues. Germline values: CDR1 SGHRS, CDR2 YFSETQ. V lost 4 bases to trimming and J lost 0 bases, with 11 bases between them. Written as DNA, the CDR3 is TGCGCCAGCAGCAACGACAGGAGCTCCTACAATGAGCAGTTCTTC. Its protein is CASSNDRSSYNEQFF. Looking up the rest from reference TRBV5-1 and TRBJ2-1 gives the full variable domain: KAGVTQTPRYLIKTRGQQVTLSCSPISGHRSVSWYQQTPGQGLQFLFEYFSETQRNKGNFPGRFSGRQFSNSRSEMNVSTLELGDSALYLCASSNDRSSYNEQFFGPGTRLTVL.

In this sample, this clonotype is medium-sized. The chain couples TRBV28 to TRBJ2-3, with TRBD1 matching 7 bases. This CDR3 region has 16 residues. Unmatched junction bases numbered 11, after V lost 6 bases and J lost 2 bases. Germline CDR1 and CDR2: MDHEN and SYDVKM. The CDR3 here is CASSSTGSSLTDTQYF. DNA for the CDR3: TGTGCCAGCAGCTCGACAGGGTCGTCCCTCACAGATACGCAGTATTTT.

With regard to this clonotype: A much larger clonotype is one base distant, so this may be a read error. The chain is built from TRBV6-5 and TRBJ2-7; D is uncertain. The CDR3 contains 12 residues. CDR1 is MNHEY, CDR2 SVGAGI, per germline. Trimming stripped 5 bases from V and 5 bases from J, with 10 bases between. Here the CDR3 DNA reads TGTGCCAGCAGTACCGATACCCACGAGCAGTACTTC. As protein: CASSTDTHEQYF.

There are many counts of this clonotype. The rearrangement uses TRBV20-1 and TRBJ2-1; D may correspond to TRBD1 or TRBD2 (5 bases each). CDR3 length: 12 amino acids. Germline lookup yields CDR1 DFQATT and CDR2 SNEGSKA (reference sequence). Trimming stripped 5 bases from V and 12 bases from J, with 17 bases between. CDR3 protein: CSAAPPWDGQFF. CDR3 in DNA: TGCAGTGCTGCACCACCTTGGGACGGGCAGTTCTTC.

A remark on this clonotype: A much more abundant neighbour one base away suggests this may be a read error. The rearrangement uses TRBV6-6 and TRBJ2-5; 8 bases line up with TRBD2. Germline V CDR1 and CDR2: MNHNY, SVGAGI (reference sequence). V shed 11 bases, J shed 5 bases, and the junction held 22 bases outside the gene matches. CDR3 length equals 17 residues. The CDR3 loop is CARSLGVAGFGEETQYF. The CDR3 DNA reads TGTGCCCGCTCACTTGGGGTAGCGGGATTCGGGGAGGAGACCCAGTACTTC.

The chain joins TRBV5-1 to TRBJ1-6; 7 nucleotides line up with TRBD1. This CDR3 spans 14 amino acids. Germline CDR1 SGHRS, CDR2 YFSETQ. The trim removed 4 bases at V and 7 bases at J, leaving 5 bases unmatched. CDR3 amino acids: CASSHTGVNSPLHF. CDR3 bases: TGCGCCAGCAGCCATACAGGGGTGAATTCACCCCTCCACTTT.